This T cell receptor beta chain emerged from a study of blood T cell repertoires in COVID-19. Background on the study: The United States, Italy and Spain provided the acute and convalescent COVID-19 samples.

CDR3 size: 15 residues. Between the trimmed V and J ends, which lost 0 bases and 10 bases, there was a span of 16 bases. Germline V lookup: CDR1 LGHDT, CDR2 YNNKEL (reference sequence). This clone showed up just once. Using immunoSEQ multiplex PCR, the repertoire was profiled, and TCRdb retains in-frame clones only, with some absent. This sample carries about 300,000 clones, approximately 84% of them seen once, and the ten largest clones take about 4%. The chain employs TRBV3-1 (or the pseudogene TRBV3-2) and TRBJ2-1, with a tentative D call TRBD2 (5 bases). The sample was PBMCs or T cells enriched from blood (not recorded which). The receptor was derived from a man aged 30-40 years who had recovered from COVID-19. The CDR3 region has the DNA TGTGCCAGCAGCCAAGATCGACTCCCCCGCGGGGAGCAGTTCTTC. Residues: CASSQDRLPRGEQFF.